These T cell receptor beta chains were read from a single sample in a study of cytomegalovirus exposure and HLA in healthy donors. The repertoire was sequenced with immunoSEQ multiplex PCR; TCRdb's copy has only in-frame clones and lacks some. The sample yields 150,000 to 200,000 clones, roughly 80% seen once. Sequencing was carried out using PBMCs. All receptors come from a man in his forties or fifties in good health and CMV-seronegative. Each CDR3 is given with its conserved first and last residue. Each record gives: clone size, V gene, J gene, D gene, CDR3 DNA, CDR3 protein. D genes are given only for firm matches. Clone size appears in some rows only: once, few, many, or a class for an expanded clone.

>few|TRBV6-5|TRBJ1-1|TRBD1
TGTGCCAGCAGTTCGCAGGGGGGTAGGGCTGAAGCTTTCTTT
CASSSQGGRAEAFF
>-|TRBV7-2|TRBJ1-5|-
TGTGCCAGCAGCTTAGGGTTAGGGGGTCAGCCCCAGCATTTT
CASSLGLGGQPQHF
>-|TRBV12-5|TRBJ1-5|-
TGTGCTAGTGCCCCCCAAAGGGGTAGCAATCAGCCCCAGCATTTT
CASAPQRGSNQPQHF
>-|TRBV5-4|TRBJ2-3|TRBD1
TGTGCCAGCAGCTTCCGGGACAGGGGAGATACGCAGTATTTT
CASSFRDRGDTQYF
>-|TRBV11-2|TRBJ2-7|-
TGTGCCAGCAGCTCCCGGGGGGCCAACTACGAGCAGTACTTC
CASSSRGANYEQYF
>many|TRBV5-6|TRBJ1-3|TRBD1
TGTGCCAGCAGTCGGGGGCAGGGGGAAGCAAACACCATATATTTT
CASSRGQGEANTIYF
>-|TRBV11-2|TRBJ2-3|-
TGTGCCAGCAGCCCACAGGGCGGGACAGATACGCAGTATTTT
CASSPQGGTDTQYF
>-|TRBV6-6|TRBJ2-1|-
TGTGCCAGCAGTTCCTCGGGTCAGGTCAATGAGCAGTTCTTC
CASSSSGQVNEQFF
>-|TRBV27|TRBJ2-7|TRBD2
TGTGCCAGCAGGCTACTCGGGGGGGAGCAGTACTTC
CASRLLGGEQYF
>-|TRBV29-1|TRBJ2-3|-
TGCAGCGTTGTAGCGGTATCGCACACGGATACGCAGTATTTT
CSVVAVSHTDTQYF
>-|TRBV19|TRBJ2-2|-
TGTGCCAGTAGGGTCGCCCTTAACGGCGGGGAGCTGTTTTTT
CASRVALNGGELFF
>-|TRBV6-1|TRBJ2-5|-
TGTGCCAGCAGCCAGGGAATGGAGACCCAGTACTTC
CASSQGMETQYF
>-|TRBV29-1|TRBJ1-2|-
TGCAGCGTTGAAGTACTGGGCGGCTACACCTTC
CSVEVLGGYTF
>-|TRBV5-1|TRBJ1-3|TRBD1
TGCGCCAGCAGCAAGGACAGGGCTGGAAACACCATATATTTT
CASSKDRAGNTIYF
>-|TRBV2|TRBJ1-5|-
TGTGCCAGCAGTGAAGAGACAGGTAATCAGCCCCAGCATTTT
CASSEETGNQPQHF
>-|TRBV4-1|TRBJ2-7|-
TGCGCCAGCAGCCCTGATGACAGGTCCTACGAGCAGTACTTC
CASSPDDRSYEQYF
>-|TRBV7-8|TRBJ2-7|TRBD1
TGTGCCAGCAGCACCAGGACAGGGGTCTACGAGCAGTACTTC
CASSTRTGVYEQYF
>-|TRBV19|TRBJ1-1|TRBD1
TGTGCCAGCCTCGACAGGGTGAACACTGAAGCTTTCTTT
CASLDRVNTEAFF
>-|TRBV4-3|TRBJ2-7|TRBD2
TGCGCCAGCAGCCAAGGGGGAGGGTACGAGCAGTACTTC
CASSQGGGYEQYF
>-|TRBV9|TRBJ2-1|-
TGTGCCAGCAGCCCCCACAGGGGAGGCCCACACTGGAATGAGCAGTTCTTC
CASSPHRGGPHWNEQFF
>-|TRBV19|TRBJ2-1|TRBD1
TGTGCCAGTAAGGACAGGGGTGCCTACAATGAGCAGTTCTTC
CASKDRGAYNEQFF
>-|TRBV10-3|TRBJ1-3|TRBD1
TGTGCCATCAGTGAGTCGGACAGGGGGCTCGGAAACACCATATATTTT
CAISESDRGLGNTIYF
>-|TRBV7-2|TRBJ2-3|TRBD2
TGTGCCAACAGTATGCGGGGGAGACCCACAGATACGCAGTATTTT
CANSMRGRPTDTQYF
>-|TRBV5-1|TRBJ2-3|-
TGCGCCAGCAGCTTGGGCAGGGGAATAGATACGCAGTATTTT
CASSLGRGIDTQYF
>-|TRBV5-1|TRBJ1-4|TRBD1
TGCGCCAGCAGCTTGGGGACGCCGGGAGAACAGGGGGAAAAACTGTTTTTT
CASSLGTPGEQGEKLFF
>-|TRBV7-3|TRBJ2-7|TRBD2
TGTGCCAGCAGCCCGGGGGGACGCCCCCCCTACGAGCAGTACTTC
CASSPGGRPPYEQYF
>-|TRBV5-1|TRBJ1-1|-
TGCGCCAGCAGCACCACAGGGATGGTTGAAGCTTTCTTT
CASSTTGMVEAFF
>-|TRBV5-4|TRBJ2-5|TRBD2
TGTGCCAGCACCAAACTAGCGGGGGACCAAGAGACCCAGTACTTC
CASTKLAGDQETQYF
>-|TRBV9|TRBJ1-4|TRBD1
TGTGCCAGCAGCGTAGGAGTGACAGGGGGTGCGGGTGAAAAACTGTTTTTT
CASSVGVTGGAGEKLFF
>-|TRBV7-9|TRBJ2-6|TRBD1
TGTGCCAGCAGCCGGACAGGGGCTGGGGCCAACGTCCTGACTTTC
CASSRTGAGANVLTF
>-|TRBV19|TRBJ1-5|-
TGTGCCAGTAGTATCCCAGGGTCTGGCAATCAGCCCCAGCATTTT
CASSIPGSGNQPQHF
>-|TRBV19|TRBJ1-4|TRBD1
TGTGCCAGTACCGGGGACAGGGGAGTTGAAAAACTGTTTTTT
CASTGDRGVEKLFF
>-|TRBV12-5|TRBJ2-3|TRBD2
TGTGCTAGTGGTTTGGGGGCGGGGGGGAAAAGCACAGATACGCAGTATTTT
CASGLGAGGKSTDTQYF
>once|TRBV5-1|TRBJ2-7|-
TGCGCCAGCAGTCCTGTCGGGGGTCACTACGAGCAGTACTTC
CASSPVGGHYEQYF
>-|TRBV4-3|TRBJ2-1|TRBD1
TGCGCCAGCAGCCAAGATAGGGACAGGGGAAAGTTCTTC
CASSQDRDRGKFF
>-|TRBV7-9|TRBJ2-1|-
TGTGCCAGCAGCGCGGGGCCTACGAGCGTAAACAATGAGCAGTTCTTC
CASSAGPTSVNNEQFF
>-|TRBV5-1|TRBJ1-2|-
TGCGCCAGCAGCCGTGTGGCCGGGAACCCCTACTATGGCTACACCTTC
CASSRVAGNPYYGYTF
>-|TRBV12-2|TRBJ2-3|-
TGTGCAAGTCGCTCGATAGCGGGGTGCACAGATACGCAGTATTTT
CASRSIAGCTDTQYF
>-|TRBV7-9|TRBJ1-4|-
TGTGCCAGCAGCTTAATGTCAAACTCGAATGAAAAACTGTTTTTT
CASSLMSNSNEKLFF
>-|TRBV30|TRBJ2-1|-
TGTGCCTGGATTGAGGGGGTGCAGGGTAATGAGCAGTTCTTC
CAWIEGVQGNEQFF
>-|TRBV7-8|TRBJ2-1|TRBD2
TGTGCCAGCAGCCTACTAGCGGGGAGGGATGAGCAGTTCTTC
CASSLLAGRDEQFF